The rows below give T cell receptor beta chains drawn from one sample of a study of patients and donors after allogeneic stem cell transplantation. TCRdb re-called the RT-PCR reads with MiXCR, one entry per CDR3 protein. This table has 190,000 or so distinct CDR3 sequences, more than 35% appearing once. Sequenced sample: blood, either unsorted or a sorted T cell fraction (not recorded which). The receptors here all came from a human donor who was either an allogeneic HSCT recipient or a stem cell or donor lymphocyte infusion donor (not recorded which). It is not recorded whose cells these are; they may come from a transplant donor. CDR3s include the opening cysteine and the closing phenylalanine or tryptophan. A D gene is named only where the DNA matches it firmly. A clone size is listed for some rows: how often the clone was seen (once, few, many), or a class if it is expanded.

v_gene	abundance	j_gene	d_gene	CDR3nt	CDR3aa
TRBV5-5	-	TRBJ1-5	-	TGTGCCAGCAGCTGGGAGTTAGGCCAGCCCCAGCATTTT	CASSWELGQPQHF
TRBV12-3/TRBV12-4	few	TRBJ1-1	TRBD1	TGTGCCAGCAGCCCCTCCGGGACAGGGGGGGCTAGGGAAGCTTTCTTT	CASSPSGTGGAREAFF
TRBV4-2	once	TRBJ2-3	TRBD2	TGTGCCAGCAGCCAAGATGGGACTAGCGGGAGCACAGATACGCAGTATTTT	CASSQDGTSGSTDTQYF
TRBV9	once	TRBJ2-1	TRBD2	TGTGCCAGCAGCGGAGGTGTGCTAGCGGGATGGAATGAGCAGTTCTTC	CASSGGVLAGWNEQFF
TRBV6-2/TRBV6-3	few	TRBJ2-1	TRBD2	TGTGCCAGCAGTTACCCGGGACTAGCTAGGAATGAGCAGTTCTTC	CASSYPGLARNEQFF
TRBV9	once	TRBJ2-5	-	TGTGCCAGCAGCGTAGATTCGCTTGGAGAGACCCAGTACTTC	CASSVDSLGETQYF
TRBV3-1	few	TRBJ2-7	-	TGTGCCAGCAGCCCGAGACAGGAATCCTACGAGCAGTACTTC	CASSPRQESYEQYF
TRBV12-3/TRBV12-4	few	TRBJ2-1	-	TGTGCCAGCAGTCCCCAGGGGCGGGCGAACAATGAGCAGTTCTTC	CASSPQGRANNEQFF
TRBV5-1	-	TRBJ1-2	-	TGCGCCAGCAGCTTGGAACAGGGAACACGGTATGGCTACACCTTC	CASSLEQGTRYGYTF
TRBV29-1	-	TRBJ2-3	-	TGCAGCGTTGACGCGCTGGACACAGATACGCAGTATTTT	CSVDALDTDTQYF
TRBV11-1	-	TRBJ2-5	TRBD1	TGTGCCAGCAGCCCCCAGGGGGCCGAGGAGACCCAGTACTTC	CASSPQGAEETQYF
TRBV7-2	-	TRBJ2-3	TRBD2	TGTGCCAGCAGCTTAGCCGGTCCTAGCGGGATGGCAGATACGCAGTATTTT	CASSLAGPSGMADTQYF
TRBV7-2	few	TRBJ1-3	-	TGTGCCAGCAGCTGGAACACCGGGAACACCATATATTTT	CASSWNTGNTIYF
TRBV25-1	-	TRBJ1-1	TRBD1	TGTGCCAGCAGTGACGATCGGGACAGGGGACTGCCTGAAGCTTTCTTT	CASSDDRDRGLPEAFF
TRBV15	-	TRBJ1-5	TRBD1	TGTGCCACCAGCCCCGACAGGGGGATTAATCAGCCCCAGCATTTT	CATSPDRGINQPQHF
TRBV12-3/TRBV12-4	few	TRBJ2-5	-	TGTGCCAGCAGTACAAGCCTATCGACCCAGTACTTC	CASSTSLSTQYF
TRBV5-6	few	TRBJ1-1	TRBD1	TGTGCCAGCAGCTTGCTACAGGGGTTGAACACTGAAGCTTTCTTT	CASSLLQGLNTEAFF
TRBV24-1	-	TRBJ2-3	-	TGTGCCACCAGTGATACTGACCCCCGGAGAGCCCCCACAGATACGCAGTATTTT	CATSDTDPRRAPTDTQYF
TRBV7-9	many	TRBJ1-5	TRBD1	TGTGCCAGCAGCTCCACGACAGGGATCAATCAGCCCCAGCATTTT	CASSSTTGINQPQHF
TRBV29-1	many	TRBJ2-4	-	TGCGGAGCGGACCTAGCCAAAAACATTCAGTACTTC	CGADLAKNIQYF
TRBV27	few	TRBJ2-7	TRBD2	TGTGCCAGCAGTTCCTCGGGACTAGCCGTTCTCGAGCAGTACTTC	CASSSSGLAVLEQYF
TRBV6-6	-	TRBJ1-2	TRBD1	TGTGCCAGCAGTTGGACAGGGGGCAGCTATGGCTACACCTTC	CASSWTGGSYGYTF
TRBV9	-	TRBJ2-7	TRBD2	TGTGCCAGCAGCACGTCTAGCGGTAGCTCCTACGAGCAGTACTTC	CASSTSSGSSYEQYF
TRBV6-1	once	TRBJ1-1	-	TGTGCCAGCAGTGAATGGGGGCAGTTTTCCTCTCTTAACACTGAAGCTTTCTTT	CASSEWGQFSSLNTEAFF
TRBV27	few	TRBJ2-1	-	TGTGCCAGCAGTTCCGGGACTTCCTACAATGAGCAGTTCTTC	CASSSGTSYNEQFF
TRBV12-3/TRBV12-4	-	TRBJ1-3	-	TGTGCCAGCAGGGCCCCAGGGTTTGGCTCTGGAAACACCATATATTTT	CASRAPGFGSGNTIYF
TRBV2	-	TRBJ1-1	-	TGTGCCAGCGGACTTGACCCGAACACTGAAGCTTTCTTT	CASGLDPNTEAFF
TRBV7-2	-	TRBJ2-1	-	TGTGCCAGCAGCTTAAGAGGTGGGAGCGGTCCCAATGAGCAGTTCTTC	CASSLRGGSGPNEQFF
TRBV9	few	TRBJ1-1	-	TGTGCCAGCTATTCTCTTCAGGTGTCCGACACTGAAGCTTTCTTT	CASYSLQVSDTEAFF
TRBV27	-	TRBJ1-2	TRBD1	TGTGCCAGCAGTCCCCGACAGACAGGGCTGACTTATAGCTACACCTTC	CASSPRQTGLTYSYTF
TRBV2	-	TRBJ2-5	-	TGTGCCAGCCTGGATGAGTATGAAGAGACCCAGTACTTC	CASLDEYEETQYF
TRBV12-3/TRBV12-4	-	TRBJ1-1	TRBD1	TGTGCCAGCATCGGGACAGGGTTGGACACTGAAGCTTTCTTT	CASIGTGLDTEAFF
TRBV5-6	few	TRBJ2-1	TRBD2	TGTGCCAGCGTAGCGGGAGGGCCGTACAATGAGCAGTTCTTC	CASVAGGPYNEQFF
TRBV10-3	-	TRBJ2-3	-	TGTGCCATCAGTGAGTCGGCAGCCCCCTGGGCAGATACGCAGTATTTT	CAISESAAPWADTQYF
TRBV2	-	TRBJ2-2	-	TGTGCCAGCATGGATCAGGGTTCGGCGAACACCGGGGAGCTGTTTTTT	CASMDQGSANTGELFF
TRBV5-1	few	TRBJ1-3	-	TGCGCCAGCAGCTGGAGGGGCCGGCGGAACACCATATATTTT	CASSWRGRRNTIYF
TRBV24-1	-	TRBJ1-2	-	TGTGCCACCCGGGCAGGGAGCGGCTACACCTTC	CATRAGSGYTF
TRBV12-3/TRBV12-4	few	TRBJ1-5	-	TGTGCCAGCAGCCGCGGTGGGGGACATCAGCCCCAGCATTTT	CASSRGGGHQPQHF
TRBV12-3/TRBV12-4	-	TRBJ1-1	-	TGTGCCAGCAGCCTGGACGGGGCGGCTTTCTTT	CASSLDGAAFF
TRBV29-1	-	TRBJ1-1	-	TGCAGCGTTGGGGCAGGAGAAGCTTTCTTT	CSVGAGEAFF
TRBV9	-	TRBJ2-1	-	TGTGCCAGCAGCGTAGAGGTTAGCGGCAATGAGCAGTTCTTC	CASSVEVSGNEQFF
TRBV12-3/TRBV12-4	-	TRBJ2-1	-	TGTGCCAGCATTCGGACCTTCCTTGGCCTCTCCTACAATGAGCAGTTCTTC	CASIRTFLGLSYNEQFF
TRBV7-9	-	TRBJ2-1	-	TGTGCCAGCAGCTTAGTTGATAAGTTACTAACCTACAATGAGCAGTTCTTC	CASSLVDKLLTYNEQFF
TRBV12-3/TRBV12-4	few	TRBJ1-5	-	TGTGCCAGCAGGGCGATGGGCTATCAGCCCCAGCATTTT	CASRAMGYQPQHF
TRBV27	once	TRBJ1-4	TRBD1	TGTGCCAGCAGTTACGGACAGGGTGGGGGTGAAAAACTGTTTTTT	CASSYGQGGGEKLFF
TRBV6-5	-	TRBJ1-1	-	TGTGCCAGCAGTTACTCCCCGTGGCAGGGTAACACTGAAGCTTTCTTT	CASSYSPWQGNTEAFF
TRBV7-2	-	TRBJ2-2	TRBD2	TGTGCCAGCAGCTCGGGACTAGCGAACGGGGAGCTGTTTTTT	CASSSGLANGELFF
TRBV27	few	TRBJ1-2	-	TGTGCCAGCAGTTTAAATACGGGGGGCTTCGATGGCTACACCTTC	CASSLNTGGFDGYTF
TRBV27	-	TRBJ1-1	-	TGTGCCAGCAGCCCTACCCGGGGGATGAACACTGAAGCTTTCTTT	CASSPTRGMNTEAFF
TRBV12-3/TRBV12-4	once	TRBJ2-5	TRBD1	TGTGCCAGCTACCCCGGGGGACAGGTGAAGACCCAGTACTTC	CASYPGGQVKTQYF
TRBV7-2	-	TRBJ2-3	-	TGTGCCAGCAGCTTAGGGGCTAGCGGCACAGATACGCAGTATTTT	CASSLGASGTDTQYF
TRBV3-1	few	TRBJ1-2	-	TGTGCCAGCAGCCAAGATACTGGACCGCAACCCCCAAATGGCTACACCTTC	CASSQDTGPQPPNGYTF
TRBV12-3/TRBV12-4	few	TRBJ2-1	-	TGTGCCAGCAGTTTCCTACAAATTTACAATGAGCAGTTCTTC	CASSFLQIYNEQFF
TRBV9	-	TRBJ1-2	-	TGTGCCAGCAGCGTAGGAATAGGGGACGGGTTCGTGGATGGCTACACCTTC	CASSVGIGDGFVDGYTF
TRBV5-1	few	TRBJ2-7	-	TGCGCCAGCAGCTTGGGGGTCGGGACAATGAGGACCTACGAGCAGTACTTC	CASSLGVGTMRTYEQYF
TRBV6-1	-	TRBJ1-2	TRBD1	TGTGCCAGCACCGTAGGACAGGGGAGGCGTTACTATGGCTACACCTTC	CASTVGQGRRYYGYTF
TRBV6-5	few	TRBJ2-7	-	TGTGCCAGCAGTCTAGGGCGAGGAACCAGGTCCTACGAGCAGTACTTC	CASSLGRGTRSYEQYF
TRBV9	-	TRBJ2-5	TRBD1	TGTGCCAGCAGCGCTTCCGGGACAGTGGACGCGAAGACCCAGTACTTC	CASSASGTVDAKTQYF